This T cell receptor (beta chain) derives from a study of blood T cells in healthy people across ages (dated by TCRdb to about 2015). For context, the study as a whole: Template switching captured roughly one uniquely barcoded TCR beta cDNA molecule per two T cells in model experiments. Age-related changes in TCR beta repertoire diversity were measured in the study by deep sequencing normalized with unique cDNA molecular identifiers. The donors were split into four age groups: young (average about 15 years), middle-aged (nearly 40), aged (about 62) and long-lived (approximately 89). To avoid experimental bias, donors of different ages were distributed randomly across sequencing lanes. Two additional independent replicas of 1 million unique cDNA reads from the same blood draw were analyzed for two donors (one aged 18 to 30 and one aged 80 or older).

What the research found in general, with its limitations: As age increased, observed TCR beta diversity per million T cells dropped in a roughly linear way, and a significant reduction was already evident by age 40. Donor CMV infection status was unknown, potentially confounding age-related changes in expanded clonotypes. Compared with the aged group, more naive CD4+ T cells, fewer expanded clones and increased TCR diversity were shown by the long-lived group, suggesting age selection. Total diversity estimates from one million sequenced T cells were considered lower bounds and underestimates. There was a strong correlation between observed TCR beta diversity and the percentage of naive T cells measured by flow cytometry. Bulk unsorted PBMC profiling prevented conclusive comparison of naive and antigen-experienced compartments.

CDR1 is given as MGHRA and CDR2 as YSYEKL, both from the germline V gene. Counted from cysteine to phenylalanine, this CDR3 has 14 amino acids. Only CDR3 DNA is held: 42 bases, read in frame from base 1. Between the V and J ends, shortened by 1 base and 10 bases respectively, the junction contains 14 bases. Of note for this clonotype: The antigen it recognizes is unknown. It may be a read error: a sequence one base away is much more abundant.

Donors were 35 to 40 systemically healthy Caucasian individuals from Russia aged roughly 6 to 90 years. Each donor gave around 9 milliliters of peripheral blood, collected into EDTA-treated Vacutainer tubes. Ficoll-Paque density-gradient centrifugation was used to isolate PBMCs, with at least 7 million per sample. Trizol reagent was used to extract total RNA from the PBMCs, yielding at least 6 micrograms per sample. Naive CD45RAhigh/CD27high T cell percentages were measured by flow cytometry on a PBMC aliquot from every donor. Receptor amplification or capture employed 5' RACE. This sample was sequenced with an Illumina HiSeq 2500. A second PCR of roughly 7 to 12 cycles was run with a J-beta primer mix and a sample-barcoded 5' primer. A template-switch 5' adaptor carrying 12 random nucleotides introduced a unique molecular identifier onto each TCR beta cDNA molecule. Each sample yielded at least 3 million CDR3-containing paired-end reads. First-strand cDNA was synthesized from all RNA with the Mint cDNA synthesis kit, primed by a TRBC-specific oligonucleotide. All cDNA was treated with uracil-DNA glycosylase and then went through a first 18-cycle PCR with the universal primers M1SS and BC2_uni_R. As for the authors' bioinformatics: Each sample was normalized by randomly selecting 1 million high-quality reads, each carrying a distinct molecular identifier. Reads with shared molecular identifiers were discarded instead of being binned into consensus sequences. MiTCR, run with a Q25 quality threshold and the strictest error-elimination algorithm, handled CDR3 identification, clonotype clustering and error correction. A nonparametric unseen species model with Euler transformation was used to estimate a lower bound on total TCR beta diversity. TCRdb reprocessing: public reads trimmed at Q25 with fastp, clones called with MiXCR, in-frame beta chains kept. Rows are unified per CDR3 protein, each entry keeping the most common DNA and genes. The authors' filters were not applied to this entry. Counted in this sample were 1.5 million to 2 million distinct CDR3 sequences; approximately 30% of them appeared once. The ten largest account for more than 6% of the sample.

The chain was built from TRBV4-1 and TRBJ2-1, with the identity of the D gene unclear. This receptor was identified in a woman aged 25 to 45 in good health. The source material was blood. The CDR3 is CASSQAVFSYEQFF. Read as DNA, the sequence is TGCGCCAGCAGCCAAGCGGTGTTCTCCTACGAGCAGTTCTTC.